The clone carrying this T cell receptor (beta chain) was counted a few times. Antigen unknown. One entry per CDR3 protein results from TCRdb running MiXCR on the 5' RACE reads. The table lists roughly 600,000 distinct CDR3 sequences, about a sixth of them singletons, with approximately 12% in the top ten. The length of the CDR3 is 20 residues. CDR1 LGHNA and CDR2 YNFKEQ come from the germline V gene. V was pared by 0 bases and J by 5 bases, with 16 bases of the junction left unmatched. The sample originates from a study of T-cell memory formation after mild COVID-19. Study conclusions and caveats: CD4/CD8 balance held among clones contracting day 15 to 85, and later expanders leaned CD4+.

Sequenced input: PBMCs or a T cell subset sorted from them (not recorded which). This sequence originates from an adult woman who had mild COVID-19 (a few samples of this study predate the infection). Cell type and time point are not known. The V gene is TRBV4-2, the J gene TRBJ2-5; 12 positions match TRBD2. CDR3 sequence: CASSQDGLAGGPGLRETQYF. DNA of the CDR3: TGTGCCAGCAGCCAAGATGGGCTAGCGGGAGGGCCGGGGCTGCGGGAGACCCAGTACTTC.